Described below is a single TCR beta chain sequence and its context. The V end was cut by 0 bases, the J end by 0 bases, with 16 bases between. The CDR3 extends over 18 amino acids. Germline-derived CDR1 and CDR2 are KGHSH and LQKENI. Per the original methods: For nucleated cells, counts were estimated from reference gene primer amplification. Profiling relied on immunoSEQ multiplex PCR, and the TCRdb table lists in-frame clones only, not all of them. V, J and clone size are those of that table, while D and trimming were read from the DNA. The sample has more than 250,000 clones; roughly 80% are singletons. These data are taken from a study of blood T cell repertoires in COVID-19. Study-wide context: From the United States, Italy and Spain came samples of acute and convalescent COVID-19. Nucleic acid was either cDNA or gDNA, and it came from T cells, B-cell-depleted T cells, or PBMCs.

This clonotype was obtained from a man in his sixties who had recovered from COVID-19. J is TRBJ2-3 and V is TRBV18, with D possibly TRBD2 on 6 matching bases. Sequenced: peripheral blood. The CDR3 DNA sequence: TGTGCCAGCTCACCACCGGTTGGAGTAGCGGCAAGCACAGATACGCAGTATTTT. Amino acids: CASSPPVGVAASTDTQYF.